The present T cell receptor beta chain was sequenced within a study of vaccination effects on CD4 cells after COVID-19 (dated by TCRdb to 2022 to 2024). In the study overall: Participants received two doses of either the BNT162b2 or the mRNA-1273 mRNA SARS-CoV-2 vaccine. The study compared SARS-CoV-2 spike-specific CD4+ TCR repertoires before and after mRNA vaccination in COVID-19 convalescent patients and infection-naive vaccine recipients. The full study included 9 to 10 COVID-19 convalescent patients and several SARS-CoV-2-naive healthy vaccine recipients. The Oncomine TCR Beta short-read assay on an Illumina iSeq 100 was used to sequence cultures from other donors in the study. The investigation overall reported the following: Marked clonal contraction was observed in both infection-induced and vaccine-induced clones at late post-vaccination timepoints, consistent with waning T cell responses. In healthy vaccine recipients, vaccine-induced clones were almost all SARS-CoV-2 mono-reactive, with only 1 of 255 cross-reactive with common cold coronaviruses. The study was limited by a small number of convalescent patients, and early post-infection timepoints were lacking.

Libraries were constructed by the immunoSEQ multiplex PCR assay. DNA from the cultured and isolated CD4+ T cells underwent TCR beta CDR3 sequencing. The paper's data handling went like this. Non-productive TCR sequences were removed and reads were trimmed to the CDR3 region, keeping CDR3s of at least 7 amino acids. Antigen-specific clonotypes were identified using the MANAFEST web app by comparison of expansion in peptide wells against reference cultures. To count as positive, a clone had to show expansion at FDR<0.05 compared with the reference and with all other wells, an odds ratio above 5, and a frequency above 0.1% in two replicate wells. Clonotypes significantly expanded in SARS-CoV-2 spike wells and in at least one common cold coronavirus spike condition were defined as cross-reactive. CDR3 similarity was assessed by Levenshtein distance using the stringdist R package, and unrooted trees were constructed with ape in R 3.6.1. TCRdb carries this immuneACCESS record with in-frame sequences only. Its versions omit some clonotypes, under half of them owing to an unresolved V gene in the studies checked, with the rest unexplained. V and J calls and clone size follow that table, whereas D and trimming were derived from the DNA. For this sample the table gives some 22,000 clones, of which about 74% were detected only once. The ten largest clonotypes hold more than 3% of the sample.

In the germline V gene, CDR1 corresponds to MGHRA and CDR2 to YSYEKL. Trimming removed 3 bases from V and 6 bases from J, leaving 12 bases between the germline ends. CDR3 length: 14 amino acids, cysteine to phenylalanine. The retained sequence is limited to the CDR3, 42 bases, with the frame set at the first base. On this clone: Its antigen is not yet known. It has no much larger one-base neighbor in the sample; base qualities were not kept.

In the ViraFEST assay, PBMC were stimulated with viral peptide pools, and antigen-specific CD4+ T cell clonotypes were then identified by expansion using TCR sequencing. After around ten days of culture, CD4+ T cells were isolated with the EasySep CD4+ T cell isolation kit. The absence of prior SARS-CoV-2 infection in healthy vaccine recipients was confirmed by negative nucleocapsid antibodies before and after vaccination. About 2.1 million PBMC per well were cultured in IMDM with about 4.6% human AB serum, around 9.1 IU/ml IL-2 and gentamicin, plus 10 ug/ml peptides. Half of the culture medium was replaced with fresh IL-2-containing medium on days 3 and 7. Unless otherwise noted, each peptide stimulation condition was cultured in triplicate wells. PBMC were separated from whole blood using Ficoll-Paque Plus gradient centrifugation and were then either cryopreserved at -140C or used fresh. The overlapping peptide pools covered the spike proteins of SARS-CoV-2 as well as those of the common cold coronaviruses HCoV-NL63, HCoV-OC43 and HCoV-229E. The QIAamp micro DNA kit was used to extract genomic DNA from the cultured CD4+ T cells.

Recombination joined TRBV4-1 with TRBJ1-3; the D segment could be TRBD1, given 5 matching bases. This clonotype was obtained from a human donor who received a COVID-19 vaccine. Specimen: CD4+ T cells from PBMCs cultured with SARS-CoV-2 spike peptides, collected before COVID-19 vaccination. The cell subset or site label for this specimen denotes: SARS-CoV-2 spike overlapping peptide pool stimulation. At the DNA level, the sequence is TGCGCCAGCAGCCAGCCAAGACAGTCAAACACCATATATTTT. Its protein product is CASSQPRQSNTIYF.